This entry features one T cell receptor (beta chain) sequence. This sample is drawn from a study of blood T cell repertoires in COVID-19. Across the study: Samples taken during acute and convalescent COVID-19 were collected in the United States, Italy and Spain.

Germline CDR1 reads SGHKS; CDR2 reads YYEKEE (reference sequence). J lost 6 bases, V lost 4 bases, and 12 bases had no gene match. CDR3 length: 17 residues. The method was immunoSEQ multiplex PCR; TCRdb's version includes in-frame clones alone and lacks a portion of them. The table includes over 450,000 clones, 85% to 90% detected once. Sequenced sample: peripheral blood. This clonotype was sampled from a man aged 18 to 30 with COVID-19, enrolled during active disease. V gene TRBV5-5 combines with J gene TRBJ2-1; TRBD2 agrees at 11 bases. Here the CDR3 reads CASSPRMTSGAGNEQFF. The CDR3 DNA sequence: TGTGCCAGCAGCCCGAGAATGACTAGCGGGGCGGGCAATGAGCAGTTCTTC.